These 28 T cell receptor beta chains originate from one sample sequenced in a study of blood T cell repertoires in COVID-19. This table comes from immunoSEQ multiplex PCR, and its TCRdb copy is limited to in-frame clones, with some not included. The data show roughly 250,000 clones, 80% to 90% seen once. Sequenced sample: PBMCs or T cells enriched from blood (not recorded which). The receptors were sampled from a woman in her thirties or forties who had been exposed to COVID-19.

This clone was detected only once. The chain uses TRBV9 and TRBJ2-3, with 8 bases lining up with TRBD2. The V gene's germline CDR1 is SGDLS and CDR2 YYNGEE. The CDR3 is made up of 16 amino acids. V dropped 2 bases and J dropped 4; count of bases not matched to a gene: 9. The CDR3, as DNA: TGTGCCAGCAGCGTCGGCCTAGCGGGTTACCCAGATACGCAGTATTTT. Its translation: CASSVGLAGYPDTQYF.

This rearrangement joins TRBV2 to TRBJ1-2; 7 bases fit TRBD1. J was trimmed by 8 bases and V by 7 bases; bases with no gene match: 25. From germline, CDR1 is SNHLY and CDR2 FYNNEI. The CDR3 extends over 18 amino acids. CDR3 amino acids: CASIMNWGTVTNIWGYTF. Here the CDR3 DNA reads TGTGCCAGCATTATGAACTGGGGGACAGTAACTAATATCTGGGGCTACACCTTC.

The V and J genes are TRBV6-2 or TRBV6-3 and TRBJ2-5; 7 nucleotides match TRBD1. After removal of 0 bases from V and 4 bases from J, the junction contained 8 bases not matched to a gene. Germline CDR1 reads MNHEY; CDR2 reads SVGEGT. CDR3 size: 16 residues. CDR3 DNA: TGTGCCAGCAGTTACTCGATCCGGGACAGTGGAGAGACCCAGTACTTC. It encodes CASSYSIRDSGETQYF.

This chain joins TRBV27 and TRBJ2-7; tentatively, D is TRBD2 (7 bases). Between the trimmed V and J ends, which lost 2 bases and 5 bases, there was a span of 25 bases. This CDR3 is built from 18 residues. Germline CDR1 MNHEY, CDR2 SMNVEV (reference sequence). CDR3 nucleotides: TGTGCCAGCAGTTTAAATTCCCCATGGGGGGGGGCTAGGAACGAGCAGTACTTC. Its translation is CASSLNSPWGGARNEQYF.

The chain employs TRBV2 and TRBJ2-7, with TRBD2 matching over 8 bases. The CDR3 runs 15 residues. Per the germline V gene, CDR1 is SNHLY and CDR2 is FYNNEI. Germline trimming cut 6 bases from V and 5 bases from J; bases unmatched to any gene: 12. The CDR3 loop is CASRQRGPTDDEQYV. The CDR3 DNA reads TGTGCCAGCAGGCAGCGGGGGCCCACGGATGACGAGCAGTACGTC.

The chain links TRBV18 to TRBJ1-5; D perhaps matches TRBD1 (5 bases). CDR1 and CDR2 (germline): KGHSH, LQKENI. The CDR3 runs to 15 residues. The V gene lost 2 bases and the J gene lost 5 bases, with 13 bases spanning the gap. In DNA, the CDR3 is TGTGCCAGCTCACCAGGGCGAGGGGAGGATCAGCCCCAGCATTTT. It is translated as CASSPGRGEDQPQHF.

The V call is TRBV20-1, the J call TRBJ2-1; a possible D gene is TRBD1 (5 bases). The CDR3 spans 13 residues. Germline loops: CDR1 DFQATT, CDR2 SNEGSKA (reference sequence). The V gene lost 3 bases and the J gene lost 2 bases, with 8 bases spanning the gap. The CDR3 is CSASRTPYNEQFF. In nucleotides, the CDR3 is TGCAGTGCTAGTCGGACACCCTACAATGAGCAGTTCTTC.

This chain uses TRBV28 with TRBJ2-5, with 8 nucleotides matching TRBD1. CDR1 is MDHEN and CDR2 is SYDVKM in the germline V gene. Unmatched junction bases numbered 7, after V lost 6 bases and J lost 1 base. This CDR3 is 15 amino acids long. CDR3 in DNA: TGTGCCAGCAGCCAGAGACAGGGGCCCCAAGAGACCCAGTACTTC. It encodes CASSQRQGPQETQYF. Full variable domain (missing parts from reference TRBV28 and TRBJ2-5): DVKVTQSSRYLVKRTGEKVFLECVQDMDHENMFWYRQDPGLGLRLIYFSYDVKMKEKGDIPEGYSVSREKKERFSLILESASTNQTSMYLCASSQRQGPQETQYFGPGTRLLVL.

DNA of the CDR3: TGTGCCAGCAGTTTTGAGGGATCGGCAGATACGCAGTATTTT. Translation gives CASSFEGSADTQYF. The rearrangement uses TRBV28 and TRBJ2-3; tentative D call: TRBD2 (5 bases). Trimming left V 3 bases short and J 4 bases short, with 11 bases between. Germline V gene sequence: CDR1 MDHEN, CDR2 SYDVKM. This CDR3 has 14 residues.

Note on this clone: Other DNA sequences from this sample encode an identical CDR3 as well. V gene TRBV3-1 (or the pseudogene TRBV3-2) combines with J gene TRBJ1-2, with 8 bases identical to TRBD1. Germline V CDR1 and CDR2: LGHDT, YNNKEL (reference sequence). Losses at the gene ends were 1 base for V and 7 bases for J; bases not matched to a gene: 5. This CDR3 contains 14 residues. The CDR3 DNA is TGTGCCAGCAGCCAAGGAGGGGACAGGCGTGGCTACACCTTC. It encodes CASSQGGDRRGYTF.

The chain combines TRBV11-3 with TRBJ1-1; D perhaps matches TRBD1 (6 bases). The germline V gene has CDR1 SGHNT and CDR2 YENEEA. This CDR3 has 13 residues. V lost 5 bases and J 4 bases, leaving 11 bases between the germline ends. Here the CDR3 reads CASSRTGRTEAFF. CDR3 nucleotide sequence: TGTGCCAGCAGCCGAACAGGGCGCACTGAAGCTTTCTTT.

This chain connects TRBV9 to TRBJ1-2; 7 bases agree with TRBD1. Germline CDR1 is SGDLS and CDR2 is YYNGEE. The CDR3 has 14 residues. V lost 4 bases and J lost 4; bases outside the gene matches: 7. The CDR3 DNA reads TGTGCCAGCAGCCTCCGGACAGGCCCCTATGGCTACACCTTC. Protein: CASSLRTGPYGYTF.

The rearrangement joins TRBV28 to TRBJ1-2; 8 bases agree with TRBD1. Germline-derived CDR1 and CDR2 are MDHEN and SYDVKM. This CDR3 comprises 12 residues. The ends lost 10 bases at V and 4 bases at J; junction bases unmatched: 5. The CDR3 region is CATLTGAYGYTF. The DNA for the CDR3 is TGTGCCACCCTGACAGGGGCCTATGGCTACACCTTC.

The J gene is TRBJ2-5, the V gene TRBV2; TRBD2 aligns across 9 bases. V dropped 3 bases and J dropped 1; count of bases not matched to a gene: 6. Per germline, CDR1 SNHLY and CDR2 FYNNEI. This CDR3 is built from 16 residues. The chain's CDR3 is CASSDQRGEPQETQYF. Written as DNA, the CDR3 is TGTGCCAGCAGTGACCAGCGGGGGGAGCCCCAAGAGACCCAGTACTTC. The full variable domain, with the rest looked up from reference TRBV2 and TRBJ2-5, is EPEVTQTPSHQVTQMGQEVILRCVPISNHLYFYWYRQILGQKVEFLVSFYNNEISEKSEIFDDQFSVERPDGSNFTLKIRSTKLEDSAMYFCASSDQRGEPQETQYFGPGTRLLVL.

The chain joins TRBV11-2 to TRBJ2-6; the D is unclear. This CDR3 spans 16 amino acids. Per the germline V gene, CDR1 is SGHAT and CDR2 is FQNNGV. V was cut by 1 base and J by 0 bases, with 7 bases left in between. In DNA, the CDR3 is TGTGCCAGCAGCTTAGGTGGCCACTCTGGGGCCAACGTCCTGACTTTC. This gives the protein CASSLGGHSGANVLTF.

The CDR3 DNA reads TGTGCCAGCAGCCCCACCGGTTCCACAGATACGCAGTATTTT. Protein: CASSPTGSTDTQYF. This chain uses TRBV4-2 with TRBJ2-3; D call uncertain. The CDR3 loop spans 14 amino acids. Germline CDR1 is LGHNA and CDR2 is YNFKEQ. Trimming removed 4 bases at V and 2 bases at J, with 10 bases between.

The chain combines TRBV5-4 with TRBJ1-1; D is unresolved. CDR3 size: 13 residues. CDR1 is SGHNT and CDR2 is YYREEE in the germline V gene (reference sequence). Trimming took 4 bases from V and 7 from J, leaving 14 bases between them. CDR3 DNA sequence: TGTGCCAGCAGCCCAACGTTACAGAGTGAAGCTTTCTTT. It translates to CASSPTLQSEAFF.

CDR3 in amino acids: CASSPAGGGGYTF. Written as DNA, the CDR3 is TGTGCCAGTAGTCCCGCGGGAGGAGGTGGCTACACCTTC. V is TRBV19 and J is TRBJ1-2; D not certain. CDR1 LNHDA and CDR2 SQIVND come from the germline V gene (reference sequence). V was shortened by 5 bases and J by 7 bases, with 14 bases between the two germline ends. The CDR3 runs to 13 residues.

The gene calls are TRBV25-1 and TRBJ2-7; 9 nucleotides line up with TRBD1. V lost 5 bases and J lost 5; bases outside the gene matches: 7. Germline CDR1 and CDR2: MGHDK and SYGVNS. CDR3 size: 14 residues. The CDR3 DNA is TGTGCCAGCAGTATTTTACAGGGGGCCCACGAGCAGTACTTC. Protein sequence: CASSILQGAHEQYF.

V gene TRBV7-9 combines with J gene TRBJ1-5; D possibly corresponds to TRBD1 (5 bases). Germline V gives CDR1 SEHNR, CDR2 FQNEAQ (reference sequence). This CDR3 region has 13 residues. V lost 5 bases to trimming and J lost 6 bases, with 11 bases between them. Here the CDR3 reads CASSPTGVQPQHF. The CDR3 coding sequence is TGTGCCAGCAGCCCCACGGGGGTTCAGCCCCAGCATTTT.

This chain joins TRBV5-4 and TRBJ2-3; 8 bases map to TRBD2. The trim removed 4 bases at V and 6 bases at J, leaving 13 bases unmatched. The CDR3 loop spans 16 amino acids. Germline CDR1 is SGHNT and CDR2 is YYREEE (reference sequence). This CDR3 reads CASSREATGGTDTQYF. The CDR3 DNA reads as TGTGCCAGCAGCCGAGAGGCTACGGGGGGGACGGATACGCAGTATTTT. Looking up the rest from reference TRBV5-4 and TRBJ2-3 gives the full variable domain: ETGVTQSPTHLIKTRGQQVTLRCSSQSGHNTVSWYQQALGQGPQFIFQYYREEENGRGNFPPRFSGLQFPNYSSELNVNALELDDSALYLCASSREATGGTDTQYFGPGTRLTVL.

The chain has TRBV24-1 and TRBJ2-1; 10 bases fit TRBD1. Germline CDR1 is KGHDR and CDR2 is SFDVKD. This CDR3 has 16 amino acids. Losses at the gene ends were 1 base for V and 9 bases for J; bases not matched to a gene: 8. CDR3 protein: CATSDLRGQGSVEQFF. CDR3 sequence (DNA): TGTGCCACCAGTGATTTAAGGGGACAGGGGTCTGTTGAGCAGTTCTTC.

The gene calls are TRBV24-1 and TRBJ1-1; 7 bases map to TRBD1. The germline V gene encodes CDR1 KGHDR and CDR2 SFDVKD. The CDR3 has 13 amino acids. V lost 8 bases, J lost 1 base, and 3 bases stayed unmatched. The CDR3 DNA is TGTGCCACCATGACAGGGAGGAACACTGAAGCTTTCTTT. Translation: CATMTGRNTEAFF.

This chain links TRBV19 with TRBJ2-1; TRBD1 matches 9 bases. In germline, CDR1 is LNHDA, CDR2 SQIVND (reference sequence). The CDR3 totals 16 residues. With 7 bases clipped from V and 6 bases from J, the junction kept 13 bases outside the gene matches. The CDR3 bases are TGTGCCAGTACCAAACAGGGGGCAGTAATAGTCAATGAGCAGTTCTTC. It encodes CASTKQGAVIVNEQFF.

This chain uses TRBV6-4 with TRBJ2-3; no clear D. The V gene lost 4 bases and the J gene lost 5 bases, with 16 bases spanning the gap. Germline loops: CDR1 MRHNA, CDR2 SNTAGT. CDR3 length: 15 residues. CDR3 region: CASSANTRGVDTQYF. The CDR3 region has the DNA TGTGCCAGCAGTGCCAACACGAGAGGTGTAGATACGCAGTATTTT.

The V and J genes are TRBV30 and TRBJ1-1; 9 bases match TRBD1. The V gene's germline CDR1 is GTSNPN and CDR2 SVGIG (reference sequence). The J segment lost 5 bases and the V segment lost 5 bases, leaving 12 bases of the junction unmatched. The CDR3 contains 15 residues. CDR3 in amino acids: CAWERVVGTGTEAFF. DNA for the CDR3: TGTGCCTGGGAACGGGTTGTCGGGACAGGGACTGAAGCTTTCTTT.

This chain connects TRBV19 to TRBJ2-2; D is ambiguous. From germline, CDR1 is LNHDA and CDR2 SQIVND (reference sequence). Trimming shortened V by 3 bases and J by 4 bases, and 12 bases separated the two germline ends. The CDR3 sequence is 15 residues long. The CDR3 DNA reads TGTGCCAGTAGTATGGAATATCTAGGCACCGGGGAGCTGTTTTTT. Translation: CASSMEYLGTGELFF.

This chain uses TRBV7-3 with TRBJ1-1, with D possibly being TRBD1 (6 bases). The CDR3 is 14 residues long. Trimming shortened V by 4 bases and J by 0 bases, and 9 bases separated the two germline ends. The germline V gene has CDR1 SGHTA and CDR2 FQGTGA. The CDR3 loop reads CASSSTGMNTEAFF. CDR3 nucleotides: TGTGCCAGCAGCTCGACAGGTATGAACACTGAAGCTTTCTTT.